Following are 23 T cell receptor beta chains from one sample sequenced in a study of blood T cell repertoires in COVID-19. Assay used: immunoSEQ multiplex PCR; TCRdb lists only in-frame clones, some missing. Of under 300,000 clones in the sample, approximately 85% are singletons; the top ten hold approximately 10%. Sequencing was done on a sample of peripheral blood. These TCRs come from a woman aged 65 to 85 with acute or convalescent COVID-19.

This clone came up a few times. The CDR3 loop is CASSAGTVSYGYTF. The CDR3 DNA is TGTGCCAGCAGCGCGGGGACAGTAAGCTATGGCTACACCTTC. The chain uses TRBV9 and TRBJ1-2, with TRBD1 identical over 7 bases. V shed 3 bases, J shed 4 bases, and the junction held 6 bases outside the gene matches. This CDR3 is 14 amino acids long. The germline gives CDR1 SGDLS, CDR2 YYNGEE.

The chain recombines TRBV12-3 or TRBV12-4 with TRBJ1-5, with unresolved D. CDR3 length: 13 amino acids. The V gene lost 6 bases and the J gene lost 0 bases, with 6 bases spanning the gap. In DNA form, the CDR3 reads TGTGCCAGCAGGGGAGATAGCAATCAGCCCCAGCATTTT. Residues: CASRGDSNQPQHF.

As concerns this clone: The same CDR3 also results from other DNA sequences found in this sample. V is TRBV20-1 and J is TRBJ1-1; D unresolved. This CDR3 has 11 residues. Trimming shortened V by 3 bases and J by 6 bases, and 8 bases separated the two germline ends. Per germline, CDR1 DFQATT and CDR2 SNEGSKA (reference sequence). The CDR3 spells CSASSGAEAFF. Here the CDR3 DNA reads TGCAGTGCTAGTAGCGGGGCTGAAGCTTTCTTT.

This rearrangement joins TRBV5-4 to TRBJ2-4; 14 bases fit TRBD2. CDR3 length: 18 amino acids. V gave up 4 bases and J gave up 0 bases; unmatched junction bases: 6. Germline values: CDR1 SGHNT, CDR2 YYREEE (reference sequence). In nucleotides, the CDR3 is TGTGCCAGCAGCCAGACTAGCGGGGGGGCCCTAGCCAAAAACATTCAGTACTTC. Protein product: CASSQTSGGALAKNIQYF.

This chain joins TRBV20-1 and TRBJ2-7; D might be TRBD2 (6 bases). Between the trimmed V and J ends, which lost 8 bases and 6 bases, there was a span of 11 bases. Germline values: CDR1 DFQATT, CDR2 SNEGSKA (reference sequence). CDR3 size: 10 residues. In DNA, the CDR3 is TGCAGTTGCATGGGGGGCGAGCAGTACTTC. Its translation: CSCMGGEQYF.

This clone is a singleton in its sample. The genes are TRBV7-6 and TRBJ2-6, with TRBD2 as a possible D gene (5 bases). The CDR3 is 17 amino acids. The V gene's germline CDR1 is SGHVS and CDR2 FNYEAQ. The V gene lost 4 bases and the J gene lost 0 bases, with 13 bases spanning the gap. The CDR3 here is CASSSRWGASGANVLTF. The CDR3 DNA follows: TGTGCCAGCAGCTCAAGATGGGGAGCCTCTGGGGCCAACGTCCTGACTTTC. Filled out from reference TRBV7-6 and TRBJ2-6, the complete variable domain reads GAGVSQSPRYKVTKRGQDVALRCDPISGHVSLYWYRQALGQGPEFLTYFNYEAQQDKSGLPNDRFSAERPEGSISTLTIQRTEQRDSAMYRCASSSRWGASGANVLTFGAGSRLTVL.

J is TRBJ1-3 and V is TRBV6-6, with D hard to call. The ends were cut back, 6 bases at V and 2 bases at J, with 11 bases in the middle. Per germline, CDR1 MNHNY and CDR2 SVGAGI (reference sequence). The CDR3 is made up of 14 amino acids. The CDR3 DNA reads TGTGCCAGCAGCCCTTCTCCGGCTGGAAACACCATATATTTT. Protein product: CASSPSPAGNTIYF.

As DNA, the CDR3 is TGTGCCAGCAGCTTAGGCGGCCTAGCGGGGTCCGGGGAGCTGTTTTTT. It codes for CASSLGGLAGSGELFF. The chain combines TRBV7-2 with TRBJ2-2; TRBD2 aligns across 9 bases. This CDR3 spans 16 amino acids. The V and J ends lost 1 base and 6 bases, in that order; junction bases with no gene match: 6. Germline V gives CDR1 SGHTA, CDR2 FQGNSA.

The chain has TRBV18 and TRBJ1-1; the D gene is possibly TRBD1 (5 bases). CDR1 KGHSH and CDR2 LQKENI come from the germline V gene. V was shortened by 5 bases and J by 3 bases, with 10 bases between the two germline ends. The CDR3 is 13 amino acids. The CDR3 here is CASSRGSYTEAFF. The CDR3 DNA sequence: TGTGCCAGCTCAAGGGGCTCCTACACTGAAGCTTTCTTT.

This clone came up a few times. V usage is TRBV13 and J usage is TRBJ1-6; D is possibly TRBD1 (5 bases). V dropped 4 bases and J dropped 9 bases, with 13 bases sitting between them. This CDR3 is 14 amino acids long. Germline loops: CDR1 PRHDT, CDR2 FYEKMQ (reference sequence). The DNA of the CDR3 is TGTGCCAGCAGCTCGCGCCTCGGGGGTTCACCCCTCCACTTT. Translation gives CASSSRLGGSPLHF.

The CDR3 reads CAAGRGEGEQYF. The CDR3 nucleotides are TGTGCCGCCGGCAGGGGCGAAGGCGAGCAGTACTTC. The chain recombines TRBV12-3 or TRBV12-4 with TRBJ2-7; perhaps TRBD1 as D (6 bases). The CDR3 has 12 residues. V was clipped by 11 bases and J by 6 bases, with 17 bases between them.

V is TRBV15 and J is TRBJ1-4; D not resolved. The CDR3 consists of 13 residues. Trimming shortened V by 0 bases and J by 13 bases, and 12 bases separated the two germline ends. Germline loops: CDR1 LNHNV, CDR2 YYDKDF (reference sequence). The CDR3 coding sequence is TGTGCCACCAGCAGAGATATCGGCAGAGGACTGTTTTTT. Amino acids: CATSRDIGRGLFF.

The CDR3 DNA follows: TGCGCCAGCAGCTCGGGACTAGCGGGGTGGAACACCGGGGAGCTGTTTTTT. Translated, it gives CASSSGLAGWNTGELFF. The chain joins TRBV5-1 to TRBJ2-2, with 13 bases lining up with TRBD2. CDR1 is SGHRS and CDR2 is YFSETQ in the germline V gene. CDR3 length: 17 amino acids. The V segment lost 3 bases and the J segment 1 base; nucleotides outside the gene matches: 3.

The V and J genes are TRBV20-1 and TRBJ1-2; D is possibly TRBD1 (5 bases). V gave up 3 bases and J gave up 8 bases, with 19 bases separating them. The CDR3 spans 14 residues. In germline, CDR1 is DFQATT, CDR2 SNEGSKA (reference sequence). CDR3 protein: CSASGTGFDLGYTF. CDR3 DNA sequence: TGCAGTGCTAGTGGCACAGGATTTGACTTAGGCTACACCTTC.

This clone was counted only a few times. The chain employs TRBV2 and TRBJ1-2; D is unresolved. Germline V gene lookup returns CDR1 SNHLY and CDR2 FYNNEI. The CDR3 extends over 15 amino acids. V lost 6 bases and J lost 7, with 21 bases in between. CDR3 DNA sequence: TGTGCCAGCAGGACGCTAAGGGCAAGCGAGGGTGGCTACACCTTC. Residues: CASRTLRASEGGYTF.

This rearrangement joins TRBV12-3 or TRBV12-4 to TRBJ1-1; no reliable D call. CDR3 length equals 13 residues. With 8 bases removed from V and 6 bases from J, the gap between germline ends came to 16 bases. CDR3 in DNA: TGTGCCAGCTTTCAATTTTTCGGGGCTGAAGCTTTCTTT. Translation gives CASFQFFGAEAFF.

This chain uses TRBV20-1 with TRBJ2-1; possible D gene TRBD2, 7 bases. The V end lost 4 bases, the J end lost 8 bases, and 9 bases lay between the germline ends. Germline lookup yields CDR1 DFQATT and CDR2 SNEGSKA (reference sequence). CDR3 length equals 11 residues. The CDR3 DNA reads as TGCAGTGCTAAAGGGGGGGATGAGCAGTTCTTC. Translated, it gives CSAKGGDEQFF.

This sequence joins TRBV5-4 and TRBJ2-1, with TRBD2 as a possible D gene (6 bases). Germline V CDR1 and CDR2: SGHNT, YYREEE (reference sequence). This CDR3 contains 15 residues. V was cut by 4 bases and J by 6 bases, with 17 bases left in between. CDR3 residues: CASSGDSLRGNEQFF. Here the CDR3 DNA reads TGTGCCAGCAGCGGGGACTCCCTTAGGGGCAATGAGCAGTTCTTC.

The V call is TRBV4-1, the J call TRBJ1-3; tentatively, D is TRBD1 (5 bases). The CDR3 totals 15 residues. The ends were cut back, 3 bases at V and 1 base at J, with 10 bases in the middle. Germline V CDR1 and CDR2: MGHRA, YSYEKL. The CDR3 DNA sequence: TGCGCCAGCAGCCACTTAAGACAGTCTGGAAACACCATATATTTT. This sequence encodes CASSHLRQSGNTIYF.

The chain couples TRBV3-1 (or the pseudogene TRBV3-2) to TRBJ1-6, with D possibly matching TRBD1 (5 bases). The ends were cut back, 4 bases at V and 9 bases at J, with 13 bases in the middle. CDR3 length: 14 amino acids. Germline V CDR1 and CDR2: LGHDT, YNNKEL (reference sequence). The DNA of the CDR3 is TGTGCCAGCAGCCCGCGGCAGGGTAGTTCACCCCTCCACTTT. It is translated as CASSPRQGSSPLHF.

V usage is TRBV19 and J usage is TRBJ1-6; 8 nucleotides agree with TRBD1. This CDR3 is built from 13 residues. CDR1 and CDR2 from the germline V gene are LNHDA and SQIVND (reference sequence). Trimming removed 7 bases from V and 9 bases from J; junction bases left unmatched: 5. The chain's CDR3 is CASKTGGFSPLHF. The CDR3 region has the DNA TGTGCCAGTAAAACAGGGGGATTTTCACCCCTCCACTTT.

The chain has TRBV5-1 and TRBJ2-1, with D tentatively TRBD2 (7 bases). Germline values: CDR1 SGHRS, CDR2 YFSETQ. CDR3 length equals 16 residues. Trimming shortened V by 0 bases and J by 1 base, and 11 bases separated the two germline ends. The DNA for the CDR3 is TGCGCCAGCAGCTTGGCGGGGGGCCCGTCCTACAATGAGCAGTTCTTC. It yields the protein CASSLAGGPSYNEQFF. The full variable domain, in which reference TRBV5-1 and TRBJ2-1 provide the parts outside the CDR3, is KAGVTQTPRYLIKTRGQQVTLSCSPISGHRSVSWYQQTPGQGLQFLFEYFSETQRNKGNFPGRFSGRQFSNSRSEMNVSTLELGDSALYLCASSLAGGPSYNEQFFGPGTRLTVL.

This chain joins TRBV4-1 and TRBJ2-5; possible D gene TRBD2, 6 bases. Germline CDR1 and CDR2: MGHRA and YSYEKL. CDR3 size: 16 residues. Between the trimmed V and J ends, which lost 1 base and 5 bases, there was a span of 17 bases. For the CDR3, the DNA is TGCGCCAGCAGCCAAGGGTCGGGACTCGCTTGGGAGACCCAGTACTTC. It codes for CASSQGSGLAWETQYF.